This paragraph covers one TCR beta chain sequence. Per the authors' pipeline: How many nucleated cells were present was estimated from reference gene primer amplification. The table came from immunoSEQ multiplex PCR; TCRdb's copy has only in-frame clones and leaves some out. Clonal size and the V and J genes are those of that table, whereas D and trimming came from the DNA. The profile covers about 220,000 clones, with roughly 85% appearing a single time and more than 2% taken by the ten largest. Recruited during active infection, patients (from Seattle) were subsequently followed longitudinally. The CDR3 spans 15 residues. CDR1 MNHEY and CDR2 SVGAGI come from the germline V gene. The junction had 11 bases not matched to a gene; V was cut back by 1 base and J by 9 bases. These data belong to a study of blood T cell repertoires in COVID-19. Study at large: Both acute and convalescent COVID-19 samples were obtained from the United States, Italy and Spain. The analysed material was cDNA or gDNA that came from T cells, B-cell-depleted T cells, or PBMCs.

The sequence was collected from a woman in her seventies with COVID-19, enrolled during active disease. V gene TRBV6-5 combines with J gene TRBJ2-7, with TRBD2 identical over 8 bases. Sequences were obtained from peripheral blood. The CDR3 loop is CASSYYGGGSSVQYF. CDR3 bases: TGTGCCAGCAGTTACTACGGGGGGGGGAGTAGTGTGCAGTACTTC.